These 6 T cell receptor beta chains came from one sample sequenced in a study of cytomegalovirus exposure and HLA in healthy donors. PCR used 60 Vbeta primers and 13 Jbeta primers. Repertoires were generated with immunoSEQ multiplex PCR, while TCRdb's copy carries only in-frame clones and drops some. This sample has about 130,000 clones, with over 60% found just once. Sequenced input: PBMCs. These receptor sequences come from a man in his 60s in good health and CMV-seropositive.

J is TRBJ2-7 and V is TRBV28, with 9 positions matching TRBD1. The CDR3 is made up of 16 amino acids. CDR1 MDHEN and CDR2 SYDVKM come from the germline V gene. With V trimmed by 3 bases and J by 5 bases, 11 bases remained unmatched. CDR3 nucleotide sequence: TGTGCCAGCAGTTTTCAGACAGGGGGATTCGCTGACGAGCAGTACTTC. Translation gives CASSFQTGGFADEQYF.

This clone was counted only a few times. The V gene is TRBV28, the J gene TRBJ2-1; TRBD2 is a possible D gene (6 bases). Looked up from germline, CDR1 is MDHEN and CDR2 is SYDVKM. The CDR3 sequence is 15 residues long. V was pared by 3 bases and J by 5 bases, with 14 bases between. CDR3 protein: CASSFFGGGNNEQFF. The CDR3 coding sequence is TGTGCCAGCAGTTTTTTTGGTGGGGGGAACAATGAGCAGTTCTTC.

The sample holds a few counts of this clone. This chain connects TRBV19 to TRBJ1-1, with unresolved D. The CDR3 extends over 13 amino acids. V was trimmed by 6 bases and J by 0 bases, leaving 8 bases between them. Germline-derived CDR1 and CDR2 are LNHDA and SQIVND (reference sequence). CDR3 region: CASSRRVNTEAFF. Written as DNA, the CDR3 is TGTGCCAGTAGCCGTCGAGTGAACACTGAAGCTTTCTTT.

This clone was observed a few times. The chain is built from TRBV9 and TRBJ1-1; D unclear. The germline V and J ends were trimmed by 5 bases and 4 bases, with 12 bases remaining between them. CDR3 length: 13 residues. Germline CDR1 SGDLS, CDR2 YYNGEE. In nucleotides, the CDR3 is TGTGCCAGCAGGGCATGGGAGGGCACTGAAGCTTTCTTT. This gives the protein CASRAWEGTEAFF.

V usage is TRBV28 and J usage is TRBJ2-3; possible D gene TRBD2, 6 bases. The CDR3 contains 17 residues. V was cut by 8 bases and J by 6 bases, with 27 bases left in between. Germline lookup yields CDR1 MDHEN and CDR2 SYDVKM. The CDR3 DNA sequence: TGTGCCAGCCTAGGACTAACGGCCCAACCCAGTCCGGATACGCAGTATTTT. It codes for CASLGLTAQPSPDTQYF.

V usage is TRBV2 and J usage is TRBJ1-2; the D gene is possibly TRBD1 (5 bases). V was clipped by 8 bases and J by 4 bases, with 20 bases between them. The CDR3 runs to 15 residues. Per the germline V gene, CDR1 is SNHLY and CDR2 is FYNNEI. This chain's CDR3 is CASEPTLGGGYGYTF. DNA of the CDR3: TGTGCCAGCGAGCCAACGCTGGGGGGAGGCTATGGCTACACCTTC.